This TCR beta chain emerged from a study of control samples from healthy donors and cancer patients. The data were produced by immunoSEQ multiplex PCR, yet TCRdb's version contains in-frame clones alone and is incomplete. The sample lists 100,000 to 150,000 clones, more than 75% occurring once. The receptor's source is a man between 18 and 35 years old in good health. Sequencing was done on a sample of blood.

CDR3 region: CASSMGKGRGNTEAFF. CDR3 coding DNA: TGTGCCAGTAGTATGGGGAAAGGCAGGGGCAACACTGAAGCTTTCTTT. The chain couples TRBV19 to TRBJ1-1; TRBD1 is a possible D gene (6 bases). From germline, CDR1 is LNHDA and CDR2 SQIVND (reference sequence). The V end lost 3 bases, the J end lost 2 bases, and 16 bases lay between the germline ends. This CDR3 spans 16 amino acids. Variable domain in full (rest from reference TRBV19 and TRBJ1-1): DGGITQSPKYLFRKEGQNVTLSCEQNLNHDAMYWYRQDPGQGLRLIYYSQIVNDFQKGDIAEGYSVSREKKESFPLTVTSAQKNPTAFYLCASSMGKGRGNTEAFFGQGTRLTVV.